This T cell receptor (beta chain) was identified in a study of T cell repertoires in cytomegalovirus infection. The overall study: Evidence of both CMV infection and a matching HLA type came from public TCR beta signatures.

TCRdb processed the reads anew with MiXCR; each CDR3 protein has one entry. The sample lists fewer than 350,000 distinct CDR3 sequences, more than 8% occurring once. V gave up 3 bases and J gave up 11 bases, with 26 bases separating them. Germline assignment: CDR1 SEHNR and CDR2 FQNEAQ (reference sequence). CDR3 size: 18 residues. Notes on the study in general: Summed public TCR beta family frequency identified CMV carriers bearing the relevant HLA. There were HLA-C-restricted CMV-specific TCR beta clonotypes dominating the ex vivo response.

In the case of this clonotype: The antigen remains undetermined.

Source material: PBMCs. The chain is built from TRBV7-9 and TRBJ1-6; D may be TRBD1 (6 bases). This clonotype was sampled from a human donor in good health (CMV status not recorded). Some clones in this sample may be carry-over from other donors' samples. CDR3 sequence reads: CASSFPRQNRASSAPLHF. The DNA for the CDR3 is TGTGCCAGCAGCTTCCCCCGGCAGAACAGGGCCTCGTCGGCACCCCTCCACTTT.